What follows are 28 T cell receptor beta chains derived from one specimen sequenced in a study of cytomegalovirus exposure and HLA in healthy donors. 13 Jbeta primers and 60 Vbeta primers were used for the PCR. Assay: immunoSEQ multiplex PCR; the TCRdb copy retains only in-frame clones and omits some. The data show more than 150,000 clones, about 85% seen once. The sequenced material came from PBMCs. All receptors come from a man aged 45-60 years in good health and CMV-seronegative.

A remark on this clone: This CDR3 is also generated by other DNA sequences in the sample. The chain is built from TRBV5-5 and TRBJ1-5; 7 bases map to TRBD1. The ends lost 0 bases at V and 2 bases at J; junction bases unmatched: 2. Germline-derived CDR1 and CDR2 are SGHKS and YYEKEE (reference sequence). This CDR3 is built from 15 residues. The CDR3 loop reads CASSLEGGRNQPQHF. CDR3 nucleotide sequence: TGTGCCAGCAGCTTGGAAGGGGGCCGCAATCAGCCCCAGCATTTT.

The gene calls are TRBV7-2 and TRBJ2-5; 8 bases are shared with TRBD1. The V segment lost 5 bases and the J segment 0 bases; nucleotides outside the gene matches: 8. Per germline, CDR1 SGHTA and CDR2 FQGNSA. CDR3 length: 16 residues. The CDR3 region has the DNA TGTGCCAGCAGCCTTCCGACAGGGGCTCACCAAGAGACCCAGTACTTC. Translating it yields CASSLPTGAHQETQYF.

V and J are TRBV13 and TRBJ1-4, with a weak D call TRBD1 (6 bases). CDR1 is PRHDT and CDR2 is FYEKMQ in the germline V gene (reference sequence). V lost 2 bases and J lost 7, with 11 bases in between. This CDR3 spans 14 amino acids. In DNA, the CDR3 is TGTGCCAGCAGCTTAAAACAGGGTGGTGAAAAACTGTTTTTT. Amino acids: CASSLKQGGEKLFF.

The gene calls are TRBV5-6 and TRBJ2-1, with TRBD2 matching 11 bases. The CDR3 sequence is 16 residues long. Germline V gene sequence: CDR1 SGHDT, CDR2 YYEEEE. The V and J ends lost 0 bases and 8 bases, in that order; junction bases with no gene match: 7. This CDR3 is CASSLVLAGGRYEQFF. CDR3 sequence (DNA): TGTGCCAGCAGCTTGGTTCTAGCGGGGGGTAGGTATGAGCAGTTCTTC.

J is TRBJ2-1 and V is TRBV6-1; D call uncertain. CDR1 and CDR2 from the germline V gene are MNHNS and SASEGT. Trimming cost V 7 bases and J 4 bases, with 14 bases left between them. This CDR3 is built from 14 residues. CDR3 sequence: CASILEPFYNEQFF. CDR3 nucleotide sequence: TGTGCCAGCATCTTAGAACCTTTTTACAATGAGCAGTTCTTC.

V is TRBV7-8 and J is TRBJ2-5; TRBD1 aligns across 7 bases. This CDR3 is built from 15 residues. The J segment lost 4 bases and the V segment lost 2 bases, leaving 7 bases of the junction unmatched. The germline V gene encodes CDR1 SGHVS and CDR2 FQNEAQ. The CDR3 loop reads CASSLTGTERETQYF. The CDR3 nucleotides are TGTGCCAGCAGCTTAACCGGGACAGAAAGAGAGACCCAGTACTTC.

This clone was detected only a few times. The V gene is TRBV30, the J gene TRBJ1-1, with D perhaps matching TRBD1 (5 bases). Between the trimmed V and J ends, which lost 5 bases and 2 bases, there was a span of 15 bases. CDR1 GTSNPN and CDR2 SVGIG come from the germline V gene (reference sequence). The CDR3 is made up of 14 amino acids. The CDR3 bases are TGTGCCTGGGCCTTCGCAGGGTTTAACACTGAAGCTTTCTTT. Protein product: CAWAFAGFNTEAFF.

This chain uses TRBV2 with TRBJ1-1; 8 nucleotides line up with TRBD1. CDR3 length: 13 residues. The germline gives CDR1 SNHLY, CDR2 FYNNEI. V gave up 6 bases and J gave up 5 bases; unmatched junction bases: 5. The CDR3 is CASRTQGETEAFF. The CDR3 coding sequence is TGTGCCAGCAGGACACAGGGGGAAACTGAAGCTTTCTTT. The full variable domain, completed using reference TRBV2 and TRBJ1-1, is EPEVTQTPSHQVTQMGQEVILRCVPISNHLYFYWYRQILGQKVEFLVSFYNNEISEKSEIFDDQFSVERPDGSNFTLKIRSTKLEDSAMYFCASRTQGETEAFFGQGTRLTVV.

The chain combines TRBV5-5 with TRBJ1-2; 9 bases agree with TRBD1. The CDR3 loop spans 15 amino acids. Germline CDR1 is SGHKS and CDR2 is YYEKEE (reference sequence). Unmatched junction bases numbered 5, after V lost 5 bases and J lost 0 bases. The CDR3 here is CASSFGQGTNYGYTF. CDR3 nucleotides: TGTGCCAGCAGTTTCGGACAGGGGACTAACTATGGCTACACCTTC.

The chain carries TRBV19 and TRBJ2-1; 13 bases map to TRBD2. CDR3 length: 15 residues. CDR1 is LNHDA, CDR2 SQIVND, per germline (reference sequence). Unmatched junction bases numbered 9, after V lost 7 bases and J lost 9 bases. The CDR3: CASTQLAGGVGEQFF. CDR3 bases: TGTGCCAGTACCCAACTAGCGGGGGGGGTTGGTGAGCAGTTCTTC.

The CDR3 loop reads CASSQDSGQGGNTIYF. CDR3 nucleotide sequence: TGCGCCAGCAGCCAAGATTCAGGGCAGGGGGGAAACACCATATATTTT. The gene calls are TRBV4-3 and TRBJ1-3, with TRBD1 as a possible D gene (6 bases). The CDR3 runs 16 residues. Germline loops: CDR1 LGHNA, CDR2 YSLEER. V gave up 0 bases and J gave up 4 bases, with 13 bases separating them.

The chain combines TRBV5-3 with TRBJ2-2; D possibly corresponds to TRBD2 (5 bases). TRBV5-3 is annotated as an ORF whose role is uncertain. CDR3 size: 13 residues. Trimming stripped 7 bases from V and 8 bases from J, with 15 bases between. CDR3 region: CARLARVLGELFF. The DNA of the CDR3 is TGTGCCAGACTCGCGAGGGTCTTAGGGGAGCTGTTTTTT.

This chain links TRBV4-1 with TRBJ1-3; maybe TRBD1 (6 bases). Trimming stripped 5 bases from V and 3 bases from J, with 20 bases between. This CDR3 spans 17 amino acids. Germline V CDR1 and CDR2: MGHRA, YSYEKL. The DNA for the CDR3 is TGCGCCAGCAGCAAGGGGAACACAGGGCGGGTTGGAAACACCATATATTTT. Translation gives CASSKGNTGRVGNTIYF.

The chain's CDR3 is CASRLYSGDYEQYF. CDR3 DNA: TGCGCCAGCAGGTTGTATTCGGGTGACTACGAGCAGTACTTC. The chain combines TRBV5-1 with TRBJ2-7; D gene uncertain. CDR1 is SGHRS, CDR2 YFSETQ, per germline. This CDR3 contains 14 residues. With 5 bases removed from V and 3 bases from J, the gap between germline ends came to 15 bases.

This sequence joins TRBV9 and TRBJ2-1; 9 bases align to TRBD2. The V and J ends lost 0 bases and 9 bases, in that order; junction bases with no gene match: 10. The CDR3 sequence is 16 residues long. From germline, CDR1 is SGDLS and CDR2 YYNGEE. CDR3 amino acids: CASSVAASGVLGEQFF. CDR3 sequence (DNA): TGTGCCAGCAGCGTAGCGGCTAGCGGGGTCCTGGGTGAGCAGTTCTTC.

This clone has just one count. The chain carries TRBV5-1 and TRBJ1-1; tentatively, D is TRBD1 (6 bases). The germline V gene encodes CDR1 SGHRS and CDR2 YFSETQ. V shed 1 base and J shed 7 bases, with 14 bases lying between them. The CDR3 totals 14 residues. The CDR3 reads CASSLHRASDEAFF. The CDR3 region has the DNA TGCGCCAGCAGCTTGCACAGGGCAAGTGATGAAGCTTTCTTT.

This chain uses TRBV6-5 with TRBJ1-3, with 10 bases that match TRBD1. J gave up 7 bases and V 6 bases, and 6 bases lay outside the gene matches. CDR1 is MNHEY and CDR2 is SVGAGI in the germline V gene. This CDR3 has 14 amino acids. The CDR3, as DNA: TGTGCCAGCAGCTCGGGACAGGGGAGGAACACCATATATTTT. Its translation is CASSSGQGRNTIYF.

CDR3 sequence (DNA): TGCGCCAGCAGTGAGTCGAAAGGTCCAGCGGGGAATGAGCAGTTCTTC. This encodes CASSESKGPAGNEQFF. The rearrangement uses TRBV10-1 and TRBJ2-1; TRBD2 matches 7 bases. This CDR3 is 16 amino acids long. V was clipped by 0 bases and J by 7 bases; unmatched bases: 9. Germline assignment: CDR1 WNHNN and CDR2 SYGVQD (reference sequence).

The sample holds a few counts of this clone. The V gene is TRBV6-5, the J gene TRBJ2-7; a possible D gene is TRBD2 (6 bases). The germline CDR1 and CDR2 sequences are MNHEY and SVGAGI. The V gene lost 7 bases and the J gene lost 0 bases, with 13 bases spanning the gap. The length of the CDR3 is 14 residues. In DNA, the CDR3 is TGTGCCAGCAATAAGGCGGGGATCTCCTACGAGCAGTACTTC. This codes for CASNKAGISYEQYF.

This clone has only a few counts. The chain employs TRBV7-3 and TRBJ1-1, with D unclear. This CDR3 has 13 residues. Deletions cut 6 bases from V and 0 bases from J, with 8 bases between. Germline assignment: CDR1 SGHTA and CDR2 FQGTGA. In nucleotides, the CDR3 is TGTGCCAGCAGTCTACAGTTGAACACTGAAGCTTTCTTT. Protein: CASSLQLNTEAFF.

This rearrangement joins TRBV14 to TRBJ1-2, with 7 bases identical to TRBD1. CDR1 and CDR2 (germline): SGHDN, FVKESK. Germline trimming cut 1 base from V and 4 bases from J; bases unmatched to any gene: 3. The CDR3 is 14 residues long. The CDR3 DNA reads TGTGCCAGCAGCCAAGGACAGGGACCCTATGGCTACACCTTC. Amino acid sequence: CASSQGQGPYGYTF.

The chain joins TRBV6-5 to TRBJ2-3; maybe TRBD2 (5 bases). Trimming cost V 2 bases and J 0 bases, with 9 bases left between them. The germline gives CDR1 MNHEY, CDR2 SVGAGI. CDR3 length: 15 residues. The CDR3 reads CASSYGGSSTDTQYF. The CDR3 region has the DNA TGTGCCAGCAGTTACGGAGGATCTAGCACAGATACGCAGTATTTT.

CDR3: CASSSQGNEQFF. The CDR3 nucleotides are TGTGCCAGCAGCTCCCAGGGTAATGAGCAGTTCTTC. This chain joins TRBV7-3 and TRBJ2-1, with D perhaps matching TRBD1 (5 bases). The CDR3 is 12 residues long. V lost 4 bases and J lost 7, with 8 bases in between. Per the germline V gene, CDR1 is SGHTA and CDR2 is FQGTGA.

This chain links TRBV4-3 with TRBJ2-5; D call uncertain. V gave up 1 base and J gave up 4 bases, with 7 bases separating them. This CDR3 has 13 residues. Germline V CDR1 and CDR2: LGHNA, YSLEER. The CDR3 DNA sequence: TGCGCCAGCAGCCAAGGAACGGTAGAGACCCAGTACTTC. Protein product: CASSQGTVETQYF.

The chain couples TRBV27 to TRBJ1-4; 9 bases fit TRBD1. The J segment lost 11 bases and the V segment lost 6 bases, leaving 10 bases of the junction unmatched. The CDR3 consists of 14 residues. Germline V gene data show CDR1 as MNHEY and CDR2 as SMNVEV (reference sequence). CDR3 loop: CASSLTGGEDKLFF. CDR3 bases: TGTGCCAGCAGCCTTACAGGGGGCGAGGATAAACTGTTTTTT.

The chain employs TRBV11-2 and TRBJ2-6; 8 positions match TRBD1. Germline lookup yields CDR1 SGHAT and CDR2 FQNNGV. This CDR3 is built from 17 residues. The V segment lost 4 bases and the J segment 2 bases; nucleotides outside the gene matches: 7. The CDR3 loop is CASSSTGVLAGANVLTF. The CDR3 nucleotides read TGTGCCAGCAGCTCGACAGGGGTTTTGGCTGGGGCCAACGTCCTGACTTTC.

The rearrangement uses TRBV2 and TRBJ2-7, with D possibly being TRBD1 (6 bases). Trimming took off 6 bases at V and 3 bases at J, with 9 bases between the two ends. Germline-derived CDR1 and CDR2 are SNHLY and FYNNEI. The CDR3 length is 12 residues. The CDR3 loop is CASSTGFYEQYF. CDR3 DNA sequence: TGTGCCAGCAGCACAGGGTTCTACGAGCAGTACTTC. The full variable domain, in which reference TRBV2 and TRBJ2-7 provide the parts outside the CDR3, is EPEVTQTPSHQVTQMGQEVILRCVPISNHLYFYWYRQILGQKVEFLVSFYNNEISEKSEIFDDQFSVERPDGSNFTLKIRSTKLEDSAMYFCASSTGFYEQYFGPGTRLTVT.

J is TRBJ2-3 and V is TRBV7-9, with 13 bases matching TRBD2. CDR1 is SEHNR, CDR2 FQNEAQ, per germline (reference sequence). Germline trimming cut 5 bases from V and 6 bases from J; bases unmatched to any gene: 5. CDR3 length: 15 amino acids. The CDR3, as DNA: TGTGCCAGCAGCCAAACTAGCGGGGGGGTCGATACGCAGTATTTT. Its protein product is CASSQTSGGVDTQYF.